This T cell receptor (beta chain) was recorded in a study of CD8+CD57+ T cells in acquired aplastic anemia. Study background: CD4+ and CD8+ cells, once sorted, gave DNA averaging about 3 ug.

The CDR3 totals 14 residues. Germline V gene data show CDR1 as SGHDT and CDR2 as YYEEEE. V trimming: 4 bases; J trimming: 3 bases; junction bases outside the gene matches: 3. It was genomic DNA that served as the template for profiling TCR beta VDJ and CDR3. TCRdb re-derived calls from the reads in MiXCR, one entry per CDR3 protein. This table holds roughly 180,000 distinct CDR3 sequences, roughly 65% found once. Sequenced patients had shown CD8+CD57+ cell expansion by flow cytometry. Source material: sorted CD4+, CD8+, or CD8+CD57+ T cells (not recorded which) from PBMCs. V usage is TRBV5-6 and J usage is TRBJ1-1, with 10 bases identical to TRBD1. This sequence was found in a human donor with aplastic anemia. The CDR3 nucleotides are TGTGCCAGCAGCATGGGGACAGGGGACACTGAAGCTTTCTTT. Translating gives CASSMGTGDTEAFF.